This paragraph reports one TCR beta chain. Its antigen is not known. A multiplex PCR was run with 60 Vbeta primers and 13 Jbeta primers. Libraries were prepared by immunoSEQ multiplex PCR; TCRdb keeps only in-frame clonotypes and omits some of them. Altogether roughly 110,000 clones are present, more than 65% being singletons, with the ten largest covering 9.5% to 12%. This specimen comes from a study of cytomegalovirus exposure and HLA in healthy donors. Points from the study as a whole: A link between a missense DCLRE1C variant and TCR beta V- and J-gene trimming emerged from a later analysis. Being productive about 87% or about 30% of the time was typical of most TCR beta V segments in an earlier analysis.

The receptor was derived from a man aged 35-49 years in good health and CMV-seropositive. The specimen sequenced was PBMCs.

CDR3 bases: TGTGCCAGCAAGGGACAGGATAATTCACCCCTCCACTTT. Translated, it gives CASKGQDNSPLHF. The V call is TRBV28, the J call TRBJ1-6, with TRBD1 matching 8 bases. The CDR3 contains 13 residues. Per germline, CDR1 MDHEN and CDR2 SYDVKM. J gave up 5 bases and V 7 bases, and 1 base lay outside the gene matches.